This TCR beta chain came from a study of cytomegalovirus exposure and HLA in healthy donors. In the study overall: According to later analysis, the same platform produced the 100 to 150 validation and several hundred first-cohort repertoires.

The table came from immunoSEQ multiplex PCR; TCRdb's copy has only in-frame clones and leaves some out. The repertoire consists of about 130,000 clones, with approximately 89% occurring once and the leading ten covering less than 1.5%. About this clone: Its antigen remains unidentified.

With 6 bases removed from V and 2 bases from J, the gap between germline ends came to 10 bases. Germline V lookup: CDR1 MNHNY, CDR2 SVGAGI (reference sequence). This CDR3 is 13 amino acids long. Study-wide results and limits: According to the study, around 180 TCR beta chains were cytomegalovirus-associated.

The origin of this receptor is a woman younger than 30 in good health and CMV-seronegative. The chain uses TRBV6-6 and TRBJ2-5; tentatively, D is TRBD2 (6 bases). Sample: PBMCs. The CDR3 spells CASSYGLQETQYF. In DNA, the CDR3 is TGTGCCAGCAGCTACGGACTACAAGAGACCCAGTACTTC.